The TCR beta chain under discussion was sequenced for a study of early T cells in non-severe SARS-CoV-2 infection. Overall study: Sequenced bulk RNA came from whole blood that was unsorted, and chains were unpaired. Whole-study findings and limits: Lookups in VDJdb leaned toward anti-spike CD8 responses and missed private and CD4 specificities.

This clonotype was seen at least ten times. The target antigen is unknown. V lost 3 bases, J lost 3 bases, and 5 bases stayed unmatched. Germline V gene sequence: CDR1 KGHSH, CDR2 LQKENI. The CDR3 has 16 amino acids. Unique molecular identifiers tagged individual cDNA molecules. TCRdb passed the 5' RACE reads through MiXCR, listing each CDR3 protein once. The data show fewer than 80,000 distinct CDR3 sequences, with roughly 9.5% seen just once and 5.5% to 7% held by the top ten. The rearrangement joins TRBV18 to TRBJ1-5; the match to TRBD1 covers 10 bases. What was sequenced was whole blood. The clonotype comes from an adult who was a healthcare worker with PCR-confirmed SARS-CoV-2 infection or an uninfected control (not recorded which). In DNA form, the CDR3 reads TGTGCCAGCTCACCGACGGGACAGGGGATCAATCAGCCCCAGCATTTT. This encodes CASSPTGQGINQPQHF.